This T cell receptor beta chain was retrieved from a study of blood T cell repertoires in COVID-19. CDR3 length: 15 residues. The ends lost 4 bases at V and 4 bases at J; junction bases unmatched: 6. Germline V lookup: CDR1 LNHNV, CDR2 YYDKDF (reference sequence). There are a few counts of this clone. Profiled with immunoSEQ multiplex PCR; TCRdb holds only in-frame clones, not every one. The sample has about 190,000 clones; under 80% are singletons. The sequenced sample consisted of peripheral blood. The chain links TRBV15 to TRBJ2-2, with 7 bases identical to TRBD2. This TCR came from a man aged 50-59 years who had recovered from COVID-19. CDR3 protein: CATSTRLAATGELFF. The DNA of the CDR3 is TGTGCCACCAGCACCCGCCTAGCGGCCACCGGGGAGCTGTTTTTT. Full variable domain (missing parts from reference TRBV15 and TRBJ2-2): DAMVIQNPRYQVTQFGKPVTLSCSQTLNHNVMYWYQQKSSQAPKLLFHYYDKDFNNEADTPDNFQSRRPNTSFCFLDIRSPGLGDTAMYLCATSTRLAATGELFFGEGSRLTVL.